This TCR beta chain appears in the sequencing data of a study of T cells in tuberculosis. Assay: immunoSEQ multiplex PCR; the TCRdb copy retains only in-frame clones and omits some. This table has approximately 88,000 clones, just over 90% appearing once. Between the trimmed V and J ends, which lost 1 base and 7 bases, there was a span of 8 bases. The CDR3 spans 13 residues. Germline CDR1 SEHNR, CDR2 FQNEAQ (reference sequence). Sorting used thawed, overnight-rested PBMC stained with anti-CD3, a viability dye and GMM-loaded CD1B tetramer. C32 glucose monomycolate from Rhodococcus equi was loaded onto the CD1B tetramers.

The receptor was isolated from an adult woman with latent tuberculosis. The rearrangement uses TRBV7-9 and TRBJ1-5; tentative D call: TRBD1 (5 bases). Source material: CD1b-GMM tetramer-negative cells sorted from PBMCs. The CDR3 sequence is CASSLEGWQPQHF. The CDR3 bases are TGTGCCAGCAGCTTAGAGGGGTGGCAGCCCCAGCATTTT. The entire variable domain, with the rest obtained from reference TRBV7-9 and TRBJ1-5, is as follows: DTGVSQNPRHKITKRGQNVTFRCDPISEHNRLYWYRQTLGQGPEFLTYFQNEAQLEKSRLLSDRFSAERPKGSFSTLEIQRTEQGDSAMYLCASSLEGWQPQHFGDGTRLSIL.